This TCR beta chain was found in a study of blood T cell repertoires in COVID-19. Study context: Sources were T cells, B-cell-depleted T cells, or PBMCs; the material itself was cDNA or gDNA.

The protocol was immunoSEQ multiplex PCR, while the TCRdb copy is restricted to in-frame clones and leaves out a portion. The data show roughly 220,000 clones, with 75% to 90% seen just once and roughly 3% held by the top ten. The TCR sequence derives from a woman younger than 30 in a cohort exposed to, infected with or recovered from COVID-19 (not recorded which). The source material was PBMCs or T cells enriched from blood (not recorded which).

The DNA for the CDR3 is TGTGCCAGCAGGATGCGCTCTGGGGCCAACGTCCTGACTTTC. Amino acids: CASRMRSGANVLTF. This chain connects TRBV2 to TRBJ2-6, with D hard to call. The length of the CDR3 is 14 residues. The germline V gene encodes CDR1 SNHLY and CDR2 FYNNEI. Trimming took 6 bases from V and 0 from J, leaving 6 bases between them.